One and the same sample provided the 7 T cell receptor beta chains below, sequenced in a study of blood T cell repertoires in COVID-19. Generated by immunoSEQ multiplex PCR, the TCRdb table keeps only in-frame clones and is missing some. The profile shows roughly 200,000 clones, just under 85% of them singletons. Sequenced sample: peripheral blood. The receptors here all came from an older woman with active or convalescent COVID-19.

This clone is a singleton in its sample. The CDR3 reads CASRTGLAGGGSTDTQYF. CDR3 nucleotides: TGTGCAAGTCGCACCGGACTAGCGGGAGGAGGGAGCACAGATACGCAGTATTTT. J is TRBJ2-3 and V is TRBV12-2; the table's D call, TRBD2, has no DNA check behind it. TRBV12-2 is marked as a pseudogene. The CDR3 has 18 amino acids.

The gene calls are TRBV19 and TRBJ2-3; D is undetermined. V lost 3 bases and J 4 bases, leaving 17 bases between the germline ends. The CDR3 sequence is 16 residues long. Germline values: CDR1 LNHDA, CDR2 SQIVND (reference sequence). The CDR3 nucleotides are TGTGCCAGTAGTATGGTGTACGGAGCCCCCTCAGATACGCAGTATTTT. Translating gives CASSMVYGAPSDTQYF.

The chain carries TRBV7-9 and TRBJ1-6, with 7 bases lining up with TRBD1. Per germline, CDR1 SEHNR and CDR2 FQNEAQ (reference sequence). The CDR3 contains 14 residues. With V trimmed by 5 bases and J by 7 bases, 5 bases remained unmatched. The CDR3 loop is CASSPTGRNSPLHF. In DNA form, the CDR3 reads TGTGCCAGCAGCCCGACAGGGAGGAATTCACCCCTCCACTTT.

Only one count was recorded for this clone. The V gene is TRBV7-3, the J gene TRBJ2-3; D may be TRBD1 (5 bases). The CDR3 contains 16 residues. The germline V gene has CDR1 SGHTA and CDR2 FQGTGA. V was pared by 4 bases and J by 5 bases, with 19 bases between. CDR3 loop: CASSSLPRGSQDTQYF. CDR3 nucleotides: TGTGCCAGCAGCTCCTTACCTAGGGGAAGCCAAGATACGCAGTATTTT.

The rearrangement links TRBV4-1 to TRBJ1-1; 7 bases line up with TRBD1. Germline CDR1 reads MGHRA; CDR2 reads YSYEKL. The CDR3 totals 15 residues. With 1 base clipped from V and 3 bases from J, the junction kept 5 bases outside the gene matches. The CDR3 region has the DNA TGCGCCAGCAGCCAAGTGAGGGGGCACTACACTGAAGCTTTCTTT. Residues: CASSQVRGHYTEAFF.

The chain joins TRBV18 to TRBJ1-5; TRBD1 matches 7 bases. From germline, CDR1 is KGHSH and CDR2 LQKENI. CDR3 size: 17 residues. The trim removed 5 bases at V and 1 base at J, leaving 11 bases unmatched. The CDR3 nucleotides are TGTGCCAGCTCAGGGAAGGGGGCTGAGGGCAGCAATCAGCCCCAGCATTTT. Amino acid sequence: CASSGKGAEGSNQPQHF.

This clone came up once. The CDR3 DNA reads TGTGCCAGCAGCTTAGAAGCGGGAGGGCCTAATGCGCAGTATTTT. Protein product: CASSLEAGGPNAQYF. V and J are TRBV7-2 and TRBJ2-3; 10 bases are shared with TRBD2. CDR3 length: 15 residues. The trim removed 1 base at V and 10 bases at J, leaving 8 bases unmatched. Looked up from germline, CDR1 is SGHTA and CDR2 is FQGNSA.